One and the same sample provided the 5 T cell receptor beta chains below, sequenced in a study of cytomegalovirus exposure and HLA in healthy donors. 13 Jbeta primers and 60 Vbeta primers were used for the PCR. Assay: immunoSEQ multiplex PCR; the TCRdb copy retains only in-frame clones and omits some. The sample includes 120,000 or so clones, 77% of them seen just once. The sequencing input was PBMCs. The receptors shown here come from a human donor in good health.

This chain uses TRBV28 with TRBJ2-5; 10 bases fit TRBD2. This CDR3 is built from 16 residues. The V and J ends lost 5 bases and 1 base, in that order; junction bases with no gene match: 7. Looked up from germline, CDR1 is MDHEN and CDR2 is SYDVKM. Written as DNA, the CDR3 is TGTGCCAGCAGTGCCCTACTAGCGGGACTCCAAGAGACCCAGTACTTC. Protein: CASSALLAGLQETQYF.

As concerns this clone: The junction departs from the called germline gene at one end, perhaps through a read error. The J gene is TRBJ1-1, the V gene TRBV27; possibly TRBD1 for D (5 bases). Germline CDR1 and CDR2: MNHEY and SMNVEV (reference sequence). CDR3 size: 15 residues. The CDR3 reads CASSPLTGPGSEAFF. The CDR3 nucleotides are TGTGCTAGCAGTCCTCTCACAGGCCCCGGCTCTGAAGCTTTCTTT.

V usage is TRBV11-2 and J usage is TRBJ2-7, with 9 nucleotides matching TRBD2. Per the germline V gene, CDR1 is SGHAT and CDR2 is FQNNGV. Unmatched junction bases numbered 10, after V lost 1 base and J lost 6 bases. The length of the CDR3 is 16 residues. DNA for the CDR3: TGTGCCAGCAGCTTAGTCCCCGGGACTAGCCTCTCCGAGCAGTACTTC. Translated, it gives CASSLVPGTSLSEQYF.

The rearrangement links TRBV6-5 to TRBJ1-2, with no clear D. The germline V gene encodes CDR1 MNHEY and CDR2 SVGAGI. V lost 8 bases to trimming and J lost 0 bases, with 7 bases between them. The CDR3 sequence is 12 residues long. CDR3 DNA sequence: TGTGCCAGCCGGGGAACTAACTATGGCTACACCTTC. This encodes CASRGTNYGYTF.

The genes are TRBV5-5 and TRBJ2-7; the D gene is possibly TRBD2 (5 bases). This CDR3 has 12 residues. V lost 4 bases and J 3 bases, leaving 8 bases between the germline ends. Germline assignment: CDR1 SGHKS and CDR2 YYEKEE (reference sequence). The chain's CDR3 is CASSTSGYEQYF. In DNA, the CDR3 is TGTGCCAGCAGCACCAGCGGCTACGAGCAGTACTTC.